A selection of T cell receptor beta chains follows, all from one sample in a study of Graves' ophthalmopathy and Graves' hyperthyroidism. TCRdb itself ran the multiplex PCR reads through MiXCR, one entry per CDR3 protein. The sample includes fewer than 600,000 distinct CDR3 sequences, approximately 14% of them seen just once. The sequencing sample was made of blood. The receptors here all came from a woman under 40 with Graves' ophthalmopathy. Both conserved end residues are part of each CDR3. The order of the fields is D gene, CDR3 length, J gene, V gene, clone size, CDR3 protein, CDR3 DNA. D genes are given only for firm matches. The size field is filled for only some rows; it gives once, few, many or a size class.

>NA|15|TRBJ1-6|TRBV6-5|NA
CASSYRGGQASPLHF
TGTGCCAGCAGTTACAGGGGAGGGCAGGCTTCACCCCTCCACTTT
>NA|12|TRBJ1-5|TRBV28|many
CASSDSNQPQHF
TGTGCCAGCAGTGATAGCAATCAGCCCCAGCATTTT
>TRBD2|15|TRBJ2-5|TRBV7-9|once
CAISLAVGLAVTQYF
TGTGCCATCAGCTTAGCGGTGGGACTAGCGGTGACCCAGTACTTC
>NA|14|TRBJ1-1|TRBV20-1|many
CGAHNSLKGTEAFF
TGCGGTGCCCATAACTCCCTCAAAGGCACTGAAGCTTTCTTT
>TRBD1|15|TRBJ1-2|TRBV9|many
CASSVADRVAYGYTF
TGTGCCAGCAGCGTAGCGGACAGGGTGGCCTATGGCTACACCTTC
>NA|15|TRBJ1-6|TRBV11-2|many
CASRKPGAGNSPLHF
TGTGCCAGCAGGAAACCGGGCGCGGGGAATTCACCCCTCCACTTT
>NA|14|TRBJ1-2|TRBV6-1|many
CASSEGSTNYGYTF
TGTGCCAGCAGTGAGGGCAGCACTAACTATGGCTACACCTTC
>NA|14|TRBJ2-7|TRBV30|few
CAWSVMGWNYEQYF
TGTGCCTGGAGTGTAATGGGTTGGAACTACGAGCAGTACTTC
>NA|12|TRBJ1-1|TRBV6-6|many
CASTRGTTEAFF
TGTGCCAGCACCCGGGGGACCACTGAAGCTTTCTTT
>TRBD1|14|TRBJ1-1|TRBV12-3/TRBV12-4|many
CASSLGRQGTEAFF
TGTGCCAGCAGTTTAGGACGACAGGGGACTGAAGCTTTCTTT
>NA|13|TRBJ1-1|TRBV6-1|many
CASRPGQPLAAFF
TGTGCCAGCAGACCAGGACAGCCGTTGGCGGCTTTCTTT
>NA|17|TRBJ2-6|TRBV12-3/TRBV12-4|many
CASSLDQGSPGANVLTF
TGTGCCAGCAGTTTAGACCAGGGATCGCCTGGGGCCAACGTCCTGACTTTC
>NA|11|TRBJ1-2|TRBV30|few
CAWSVQRESTF
TGTGCCTGGAGTGTACAGAGGGAGAGCACCTTC
>TRBD2|12|TRBJ2-7|TRBV20-1|many
CSAERLADEQYF
TGCAGTGCGGAGCGACTAGCCGACGAGCAGTACTTC
>NA|15|TRBJ2-2|TRBV20-1|many
CSARDLAERAGELFF
TGCAGTGCTAGAGATCTGGCTGAACGGGCCGGGGAGCTGTTTTTT